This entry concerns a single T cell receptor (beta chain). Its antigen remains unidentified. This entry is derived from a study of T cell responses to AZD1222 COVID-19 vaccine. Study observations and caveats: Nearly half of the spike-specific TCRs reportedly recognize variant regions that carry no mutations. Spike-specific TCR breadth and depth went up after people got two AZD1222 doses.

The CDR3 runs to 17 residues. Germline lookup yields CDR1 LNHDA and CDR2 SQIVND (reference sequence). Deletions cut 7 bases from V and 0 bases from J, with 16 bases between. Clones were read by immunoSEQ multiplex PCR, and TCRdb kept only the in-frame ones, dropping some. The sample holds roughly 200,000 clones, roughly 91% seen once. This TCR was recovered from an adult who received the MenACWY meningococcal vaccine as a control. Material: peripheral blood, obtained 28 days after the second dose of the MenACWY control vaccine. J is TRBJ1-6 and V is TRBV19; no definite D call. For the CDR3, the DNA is TGTGCCAGTAAGGACTTCAGTTCTCTCTCCTATAATTCACCCCTCCACTTT. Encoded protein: CASKDFSSLSYNSPLHF.